The text below deals with one TCR beta chain. The target antigen is unknown. The entry originates in a study of cytomegalovirus exposure and HLA in healthy donors. As for the donors, each was a healthy bone marrow donor. 13 Jbeta primers and 60 Vbeta primers were used for the PCR. Using immunoSEQ multiplex PCR, the repertoire was profiled, and TCRdb retains in-frame clones only, with some absent. The sample lists 150,000 to 200,000 clones, around 78% seen once, with about 1% in the top ten. Study-wide results and limits: Earlier results showed most TCR beta V segments being productive about 87% or about 30% of the time. A cluster of highly shared sequence variants was likely a sequencing artifact.

Germline CDR1 and CDR2: MNHNS and SASEGT. The V and J ends lost 0 bases and 5 bases respectively, with 10 bases between them. The CDR3 covers 15 residues. The origin of this receptor is a woman aged 40 to 49 in good health and CMV-seronegative. The sample was PBMCs. The J gene is TRBJ2-2, the V gene TRBV6-1, with D maybe TRBD2 (5 bases). The CDR3 protein is CASSEARAGTGELFF. Written as DNA, the CDR3 is TGTGCCAGCAGTGAAGCGAGGGCTGGGACCGGGGAGCTGTTTTTT.